This is a list of T cell receptor beta chains from one sample in a study of blood T cells in healthy people across ages. From the 5' RACE reads, TCRdb called clonotypes with MiXCR, one entry per CDR3 protein. The profile covers hundreds of thousands of distinct CDR3 sequences, with about 30% appearing a single time and less than 20% taken by the ten largest. Sequencing was done on a sample of blood. These receptors all come from a woman aged 80 or over in good health. Each CDR3 is given with its conserved first and last residue. Fields, in order: J gene, D gene, CDR3 length, clone size, V gene, CDR3 protein, CDR3 DNA. A D gene is named only where the DNA matches it firmly. Some rows have no size entry. The others give once, few or many, or a class for an expanded clone.

>TRBJ2-7|-|15|-|TRBV7-6
CASSLADQSSYEQYF
TGTGCCAGCAGCTTAGCCGACCAGAGCTCCTACGAGCAGTACTTC
>TRBJ1-2|-|13|-|TRBV5-1
CASSLARGESYTF
TGCGCCAGCAGCTTGGCACGAGGAGAGAGCTACACCTTC
>TRBJ2-5|TRBD2|17|many|TRBV12-3/TRBV12-4
CASSRGTSGGAAETQYF
TGTGCCAGCAGCCGAGGGACTAGCGGGGGGGCGGCGGAGACCCAGTACTTC
>TRBJ1-2|-|13|many|TRBV29-1
CSVERNANYGYTF
TGCAGCGTTGAACGGAATGCTAACTATGGCTACACCTTC
>TRBJ2-3|TRBD2|16|once|TRBV4-2
CASSQGASGGLDTQYF
TGTGCCAGCAGCCAAGGGGCTAGCGGGGGGTTAGATACGCAGTATTTT
>TRBJ2-5|TRBD2|15|many|TRBV5-1
CASSSGLAGGETQYF
TGTGCCAGCAGTTCCGGACTAGCGGGGGGTGAGACCCAGTACTTC
>TRBJ1-2|TRBD1|15|-|TRBV28
CASSSGTGYTCGYTF
TGTGCCAGCAGTTCCGGGACAGGGTACACCTGTGGCTACACCTTC
>TRBJ2-7|-|11|-|TRBV29-1
CSVVGASEQYF
TGCAGCGTTGTAGGGGCGAGCGAGCAGTACTTC
>TRBJ2-2|-|14|-|TRBV5-1
CASSLSAAIGELFF
TGCGCCAGCAGCTTGTCAGCGGCGATCGGGGAGCTGTTTTTT
>TRBJ1-1|-|13|few|TRBV6-5
CASSETMNTEAFF
TGTGCCAGCAGTGAGACGATGAACACTGAAGCTTTCTTT
>TRBJ2-5|-|13|few|TRBV7-2
CASSFQGQETQYF
TGTGCCAGCAGCTTTCAGGGCCAAGAGACCCAGTACTTC
>TRBJ2-7|TRBD1|15|many|TRBV2
CASRGGTGNGYEQYF
TGTGCCAGCAGGGGGGGGACAGGGAACGGGTACGAGCAGTACTTC
>TRBJ1-1|-|18|-|TRBV6-5
CASSYGAVTFDMNTEAFF
TGTGCCAGCAGTTACGGTGCAGTGACATTTGACATGAACACTGAAGCTTTCTTT
>TRBJ2-1|-|12|many|TRBV7-6
CASRPLGSEQFF
TGTGCCAGCAGACCCTTGGGTTCGGAGCAGTTCTTC
>TRBJ2-3|-|15|-|TRBV7-6
CASSLADGNTDTQYF
TGTGCCAGCAGCTTAGCCGACGGGAACACAGATACGCAGTATTTT
>TRBJ2-1|-|13|-|TRBV4-2
CASSQTKANEQFF
TGTGCCAGCAGCCAGACCAAAGCGAATGAGCAGTTCTTC
>TRBJ2-7|-|14|-|TRBV5-1
CASSFHTGYDEQYF
TGCGCCAGCAGCTTCCATACAGGGTACGACGAGCAGTACTTC
>TRBJ1-2|-|14|-|TRBV7-2
CASSFNSLIYGYTF
TGTGCCAGCAGCTTTAACTCCCTGATCTATGGCTACACCTTC
>TRBJ2-5|TRBD2|14|-|TRBV20-1
CSARTGLASETQYF
TGCAGTGCTAGAACCGGACTAGCGAGTGAGACCCAGTACTTC
>TRBJ1-5|-|13|many|TRBV29-1
CSVWEGSNQPQHF
TGCAGCGTATGGGAGGGGAGCAATCAGCCCCAGCATTTT
>TRBJ2-7|TRBD2|18|-|TRBV27
CASSAIVSRESKSYEQYF
TGTGCCAGCAGTGCCATTGTCTCGCGGGAGAGTAAATCCTACGAGCAGTACTTC
>TRBJ2-1|-|21|-|TRBV7-9
CASSLARTGSLPGYNIHEQVF
TGTGCCAGCAGCTTAGCAAGAACAGGGTCCCTCCCGGGGTACAACATCCATGAGCAGGTCTTC
>TRBJ2-7|TRBD2|13|-|TRBV20-1
CSASPSGTYEQYF
TGCAGTGCTAGTCCCAGCGGGACCTACGAGCAGTACTTC
>TRBJ2-5|TRBD2|20|many|TRBV7-3
CASTILSGGGSYLPKVPQYF
TGTGCCAGCACCATCCTCTCCGGGGGGGGTTCCTACTTACCAAAGGTTCCCCAGTACTTC
>TRBJ2-2|-|12|-|TRBV6-1
CASVGLTGELFF
TGTGCCAGCGTCGGCCTCACCGGGGAGCTGTTTTTT
>TRBJ1-4|TRBD1|14|-|TRBV14
CVSSRDRDSAKLFF
TGTGTCAGCAGTCGGGACAGGGATTCTGCAAAACTGTTTTTT
>TRBJ1-2|-|14|few|TRBV18
CASQPLGGESGYTF
TGTGCCAGCCAGCCGTTGGGGGGCGAATCCGGCTACACCTTC
>TRBJ1-2|TRBD1|13|many|TRBV2
CASSLRTGAGYTF
TGTGCCAGCAGTCTTAGGACAGGGGCTGGCTACACCTTC
>TRBJ2-6|-|18|-|TRBV20-1
CSASSRRDSPSGANVLTF
TGCAGTGCTAGTAGTCGGCGGGACAGTCCCTCTGGGGCCAACGTCCTGACTTTC
>TRBJ2-7|-|15|many|TRBV9
CASSVGYGSTYEQYF
TGTGCCAGCAGCGTAGGGTACGGATCCACCTACGAGCAGTACTTC
>TRBJ2-4|TRBD1|17|many|TRBV5-5
CASSLRGQGAGWDIQYF
TGTGCCAGCAGCTTGAGAGGCCAGGGGGCAGGGTGGGACATTCAGTACTTC
>TRBJ1-4|-|18|few|TRBV3-1
CASSTFTGTLATNEKLFF
TGTGCCAGCAGCACATTCACCGGGACGCTTGCAACTAATGAAAAACTGTTTTTT
>TRBJ1-5|-|15|many|TRBV20-1
CSARPNEQAGQPQHF
TGCAGTGCTAGACCCAATGAACAGGCCGGTCAGCCCCAGCATTTT
>TRBJ2-3|-|16|many|TRBV7-9
CASSLDGGVSTDTQYF
TGTGCCAGCAGCTTAGATGGAGGGGTCAGCACAGATACGCAGTATTTT
>TRBJ2-3|TRBD2|15|many|TRBV12-3/TRBV12-4
CASSYTSGGGDTQYF
TGTGCCAGCAGTTATACTAGCGGGGGAGGAGATACGCAGTATTTT
>TRBJ2-5|-|13|-|TRBV10-2
CASSEGYQETQYF
TGCGCCAGCAGTGAGGGGTACCAAGAGACCCAGTACTTC
>TRBJ2-5|-|15|few|TRBV9
CASSVVDSPGETQYF
TGTGCCAGCAGCGTAGTGGACAGCCCGGGGGAGACCCAGTACTTC
>TRBJ2-7|TRBD2|18|few|TRBV5-1
CASSLAGTSGRFSYEQYF
TGCGCCAGCAGCTTGGCAGGGACTAGCGGACGTTTCTCCTACGAGCAGTACTTC
>TRBJ2-3|-|14|-|TRBV30
CAWTGARNTDTRYF
TGTGCCTGGACAGGGGCACGGAACACAGATACGCGGTATTTT
>TRBJ1-1|-|14|many|TRBV9
CASSPIGGGTEAFF
TGTGCCAGCAGCCCAATCGGGGGTGGGACTGAAGCTTTCTTT
>TRBJ1-1|TRBD1|16|-|TRBV9
CASSVGVTGGFTEAFF
TGTGCCAGCAGCGTAGGAGTGACAGGGGGCTTCACTGAAGCTTTCTTT
>TRBJ2-2|-|14|many|TRBV7-9
CASSLQGRTGELFF
TGTGCCAGCAGCTTACAGGGGAGGACCGGGGAGCTGTTTTTT
>TRBJ2-3|TRBD1|15|many|TRBV20-1
CSAPKTGDLGDTQYF
TGCAGTGCTCCTAAGACAGGGGATCTGGGAGATACGCAGTATTTT
>TRBJ2-5|-|15|many|TRBV3-1
CASSQDLSTLETQYF
TGTGCCAGCAGCCAAGATCTGTCGACTCTAGAGACCCAGTACTTC
>TRBJ1-1|-|16|few|TRBV6-5
CASSYRSVAGNTEAFF
TGTGCCAGCAGTTACCGATCCGTGGCAGGGAACACTGAAGCTTTCTTT
>TRBJ2-1|TRBD2|17|-|TRBV7-8
CASSLSRTSGIYNEQFF
TGTGCCAGCAGCTTATCCCGGACTAGCGGGATCTACAATGAGCAGTTCTTC
>TRBJ2-5|TRBD2|14|many|TRBV7-8
CASSVSGGARSQYF
TGTGCCAGCAGCGTGAGCGGGGGGGCGAGATCCCAGTACTTC
>TRBJ2-5|-|13|-|TRBV7-9
CASSSPKRETQYF
TGTGCCAGCAGCTCCCCCAAAAGAGAGACCCAGTACTTC
>TRBJ2-7|TRBD2|16|many|TRBV15
CATSRGSGGGTYEQYF
TGTGCCACCAGCAGAGGGAGCGGGGGAGGAACCTACGAGCAGTACTTC
>TRBJ2-3|-|14|-|TRBV12-3/TRBV12-4
CASSRRASTDTQYF
TGTGCCAGCTCTCGAAGAGCCAGCACAGATACGCAGTATTTT
>TRBJ2-3|TRBD1|17|-|TRBV4-3
CASSQVVRTGTTDTQYF
TGCGCCAGCAGCCAAGTTGTTAGGACAGGGACGACAGATACGCAGTATTTT
>TRBJ1-2|-|16|once|TRBV7-2
CASSAGRSALVSGYTF
TGTGCCAGCAGCGCGGGAAGGTCGGCTTTAGTCAGTGGCTACACCTTC
>TRBJ1-2|-|14|-|TRBV4-2
CTSSQDPQTYGYTF
TGTACCAGCAGCCAAGATCCCCAGACATATGGCTACACCTTC
>TRBJ2-1|-|16|-|TRBV2
CASSEGQGIPYNEQFF
TGTGCCAGCAGTGAAGGTCAGGGGATTCCCTACAATGAGCAGTTCTTC